These 14 T cell receptor beta chains were all obtained from the same sample, sequenced in a study of cytomegalovirus exposure and HLA in healthy donors. PCR employed 60 Vbeta and 13 Jbeta primers. Only in-frame clones appear in the TCRdb table, and some are missing; sequencing was by immunoSEQ multiplex PCR. Its table records 110,000 to 150,000 clones. The sequenced sample was PBMCs. All receptors come from a male donor in good health and CMV-seronegative.

The chain is built from TRBV7-9 and TRBJ2-7; D is unresolved. This CDR3 is built from 13 residues. Germline V CDR1 and CDR2: SEHNR, FQNEAQ (reference sequence). V was cut by 8 bases and J by 5 bases, with 16 bases left in between. The chain's CDR3 is CASETPLVNEQYF. The CDR3 DNA sequence: TGTGCCAGCGAAACACCTCTTGTGAACGAGCAGTACTTC.

This chain links TRBV15 with TRBJ2-7; D unclear. The V end lost 3 bases, the J end lost 4 bases, and 16 bases lay between the germline ends. In germline, CDR1 is LNHNV, CDR2 YYDKDF (reference sequence). The CDR3 is made up of 15 amino acids. In nucleotides, the CDR3 is TGTGCCACCAGCAGTACAGCTCTCCATATTTACGAGCAGTACTTC. It encodes CATSSTALHIYEQYF.

This chain uses TRBV7-6 with TRBJ2-7; TRBD2 aligns across 12 bases. Trimming removed 5 bases from V and 7 bases from J; junction bases left unmatched: 6. This CDR3 has 14 amino acids. Germline-derived CDR1 and CDR2 are SGHVS and FNYEAQ. The CDR3 reads CASSPRLAGEEQYF. The CDR3 DNA reads TGTGCCAGCAGCCCCAGACTAGCGGGAGAAGAGCAGTACTTC.

The chain is built from TRBV15 and TRBJ1-2, with a possible D match to TRBD1 (6 bases). CDR3 length equals 15 residues. The V gene's germline CDR1 is LNHNV and CDR2 YYDKDF (reference sequence). Trimming removed 5 bases from V and 0 bases from J, with 13 bases in between. CDR3 DNA: TGTGCCACCAGCCTTCGACAGGCGACTAACTATGGCTACACCTTC. It translates to CATSLRQATNYGYTF.

The chain joins TRBV5-1 to TRBJ1-6; 7 bases align to TRBD1. Losses at the gene ends were 1 base for V and 6 bases for J; bases not matched to a gene: 16. The CDR3 sequence is 19 residues long. Germline-derived CDR1 and CDR2 are SGHRS and YFSETQ. The CDR3 spells CASSLSEVTGKISNSPLHF. The CDR3, as DNA: TGCGCCAGCAGCTTGTCGGAGGTGACAGGGAAGATTTCTAATTCACCCCTCCACTTT.

The chain combines TRBV7-8 with TRBJ2-7, with 12 bases that match TRBD2. The CDR3 runs to 17 residues. The V segment lost 1 base and the J segment 7 bases; nucleotides outside the gene matches: 11. Per germline, CDR1 SGHVS and CDR2 FQNEAQ. CDR3 coding DNA: TGTGCCAGCAGCTTAGTTCCCCCTAGCGGGAGGGCTCGTGAGCAGTACTTC. As protein: CASSLVPPSGRAREQYF.

The genes are TRBV7-4 and TRBJ2-4; D is unresolved. CDR3 length: 15 amino acids. Germline values: CDR1 SGHVT, CDR2 SQSDAQ. The germline V and J ends were trimmed by 2 bases and 0 bases, with 8 bases remaining between them. CDR3 amino acids: CASSLSRIAKNIQYF. DNA of the CDR3: TGTGCCAGCAGCTTAAGCAGGATAGCCAAAAACATTCAGTACTTC.

The rearrangement joins TRBV5-1 to TRBJ2-1; 11 bases are shared with TRBD2. With V trimmed by 3 bases and J by 16 bases, 12 bases remained unmatched. This CDR3 has 14 residues. CDR1 is SGHRS, CDR2 YFSETQ, per germline. The CDR3 DNA is TGCGCCAGCAGCTACGATTCCCCGGGACTAGCGGTTTTCTTC. Its translation: CASSYDSPGLAVFF.

The V gene is TRBV5-1, the J gene TRBJ1-5, with 9 positions matching TRBD1. This CDR3 contains 16 residues. With V trimmed by 3 bases and J by 0 bases, 4 bases remained unmatched. Looked up from germline, CDR1 is SGHRS and CDR2 is YFSETQ. Written as DNA, the CDR3 is TGCGCCAGCAGCTGGGGGGGACAGGGTAGCAATCAGCCCCAGCATTTT. Its protein is CASSWGGQGSNQPQHF.

CDR3 bases: TGTGCCACCGGGGGGCCCTACGAGCAGTACTTC. Translated, it gives CATGGPYEQYF. V and J are TRBV25-1 and TRBJ2-7; D is perhaps TRBD2 (7 bases). Trimming pared 10 bases from V and 2 bases from J, leaving 9 bases between. Germline V CDR1 and CDR2: MGHDK, SYGVNS. CDR3 length: 11 amino acids.

V gene TRBV19 combines with J gene TRBJ1-2, with D possibly being TRBD1 (6 bases). The V gene's germline CDR1 is LNHDA and CDR2 SQIVND (reference sequence). The V and J ends lost 0 bases and 8 bases respectively, with 10 bases between them. The length of the CDR3 is 13 residues. The CDR3 region has the DNA TGTGCCAGTAGTATAGAACAGGGCGGAGGCTACACCTTC. This translates into CASSIEQGGGYTF.

This sequence joins TRBV18 and TRBJ2-1; D is undetermined. CDR1 KGHSH and CDR2 LQKENI come from the germline V gene. V was cut by 3 bases and J by 10 bases, with 7 bases left in between. The CDR3 covers 11 residues. The DNA of the CDR3 is TGTGCCAGCTCACCGTCGTCGGAGCAGTTCTTC. Translation gives CASSPSSEQFF.

This rearrangement joins TRBV30 to TRBJ1-1; 10 bases agree with TRBD1. The CDR3 contains 15 residues. The ends lost 4 bases at V and 3 bases at J; junction bases unmatched: 8. Germline V gene data show CDR1 as GTSNPN and CDR2 as SVGIG (reference sequence). The CDR3 DNA reads as TGTGCCTGGACTAACTCCGGGACAGGGGACACTGAAGCTTTCTTT. Protein product: CAWTNSGTGDTEAFF.

CDR3 DNA sequence: TGTGCCAGCAGTTCCACGACAGGATCCTATGGCTACACCTTC. This sequence encodes CASSSTTGSYGYTF. V usage is TRBV28 and J usage is TRBJ1-2; D perhaps matches TRBD1 (6 bases). V lost 4 bases and J lost 4, with 13 bases in between. The CDR3 totals 14 residues. CDR1 and CDR2 (germline): MDHEN, SYDVKM.